This TCR beta chain was identified in a study of T cell responses to AZD1222 COVID-19 vaccine. Study summary: The study pooled second doses at about 4 or about 12 weeks. The study's findings and limits: Clonal diversity may have been underestimated in mostly white British donors. Baseline seropositivity occurred in only a handful of AZD1222 recipients.

Assay: immunoSEQ multiplex PCR; the TCRdb copy retains only in-frame clones and omits some. The sample yields 150,000 to 200,000 clones, less than 95% seen once. Germline values: CDR1 MNHNS, CDR2 SASEGT. V shed 3 bases and J shed 4 bases, with 15 bases lying between them. This CDR3 region has 15 residues. This clone was found once. No antigen is known for it. The sample was peripheral blood, taken on day 0 of AZD1222 vaccination. The origin of this receptor is an adult in good health. The chain joins TRBV6-1 to TRBJ1-1, with D hard to call. The CDR3 sequence is CASSEQPDGSTEAFF. In DNA, the CDR3 is TGTGCCAGCAGTGAGCAACCAGACGGTAGCACTGAAGCTTTCTTT.